These 10 T cell receptor beta chains share one sample of origin, sequenced in a study of human T cells and chemical hapten exposure. Time point of the sample: pre-sensitization, week 0. Indicated treatment: therapeutic diphenylcyclopropenone sensitization with weekly scalp DPC. The study extracted total RNA from unfractionated whole blood. TCRdb reprocessed the RACE reads with MiXCR, giving one entry per CDR3 protein. The sample holds fewer than 45,000 distinct CDR3 sequences, roughly 12% seen once. The sequencing here drew on whole blood, taken in connection with sensitization to the hapten diphenylcyclopropenone (DPC). The receptors come from a woman between 40 and 55 years old with alopecia areata. Some clones in this sample may be carry-over from other donors' samples.

J is TRBJ2-3 and V is TRBV20-1; D could derive from TRBD1 or TRBD2 (6 bases each). CDR1 DFQATT and CDR2 SNEGSKA come from the germline V gene (reference sequence). Deletions cut 4 bases from V and 2 bases from J, with 13 bases between. This CDR3 has 14 amino acids. CDR3 in DNA: TGCAGTGCTACTTGGGGGGCTTTCACAGATACGCAGTATTTT. Amino acids: CSATWGAFTDTQYF.

This clonotype was recorded at least ten times. V usage is TRBV4-3 and J usage is TRBJ1-5, with D possibly matching TRBD1 (5 bases). CDR1 LGHNA and CDR2 YSLEER come from the germline V gene. CDR3 size: 14 residues. Trimming took off 0 bases at V and 6 bases at J, with 9 bases between the two ends. CDR3 sequence (DNA): TGCGCCAGCAGCCAAGATGGGGGGATTCAGCCCCAGCATTTT. This codes for CASSQDGGIQPQHF.

The chain recombines TRBV28 with TRBJ2-3; TRBD1 matches at 7 bases. Germline lookup yields CDR1 MDHEN and CDR2 SYDVKM. The CDR3 extends over 15 amino acids. J lost 3 bases, V lost 3 bases, and 6 bases had no gene match. The CDR3 DNA sequence: TGTGCCAGCAGTTTCTCCGACAGGGAAACAGATACGCAGTATTTT. Translating it yields CASSFSDRETDTQYF.

This CDR3 is CATSSPDSPYEQYF. The CDR3, as DNA: TGTGCCACCAGTTCTCCAGACAGTCCCTACGAGCAGTACTTC. The rearrangement joins TRBV24-1 to TRBJ2-7; tentatively, D is TRBD1 (5 bases). This CDR3 has 14 residues. CDR1 KGHDR and CDR2 SFDVKD come from the germline V gene. V was pared by 6 bases and J by 2 bases, with 13 bases between.

The chain carries TRBV7-2 and TRBJ2-3; 14 positions agree with TRBD2. CDR1 is SGHTA, CDR2 FQGNSA, per germline. V trimming: 2 bases; J trimming: 4 bases; junction bases outside the gene matches: 2. The CDR3 spans 16 residues. CDR3 region: CASSLRLAGGPDTQYF. The CDR3 DNA reads TGTGCCAGCAGCTTACGACTAGCGGGGGGGCCAGATACGCAGTATTTT.

This clonotype is a singleton in its sample. This chain joins TRBV27 and TRBJ2-7; tentative D call: TRBD2 (6 bases). Germline CDR1 reads MNHEY; CDR2 reads SMNVEV (reference sequence). V was cut by 2 bases and J by 7 bases, with 21 bases left in between. This CDR3 has 16 residues. CDR3 coding DNA: TGTGCCAGCAGTTTACCTGGGGGACTGGGACCTTCGGAGCAGTACTTC. Amino acid sequence: CASSLPGGLGPSEQYF.

This chain connects TRBV6-2 or TRBV6-3 to TRBJ2-1, with TRBD1 identical over 8 bases. Germline lookup yields CDR1 MNHEY and CDR2 SVGEGT. This CDR3 contains 14 residues. Unmatched junction bases numbered 4, after V lost 2 bases and J lost 7 bases. CDR3 amino acids: CASSYRDRTNEQFF. Written as DNA, the CDR3 is TGTGCCAGCAGTTACCGGGACAGGACGAATGAGCAGTTCTTC.

By share, this clonotype counts as medium-sized. The chain employs TRBV5-1 and TRBJ2-3, with 8 nucleotides matching TRBD1. This CDR3 comprises 14 residues. From germline, CDR1 is SGHRS and CDR2 YFSETQ. V lost 2 bases and J lost 3; bases outside the gene matches: 2. Written as DNA, the CDR3 is TGCGCCAGCAGCTTTGGACAGGGTACAGATACGCAGTATTTT. Protein sequence: CASSFGQGTDTQYF.

This clonotype turned up a few times. V and J are TRBV29-1 and TRBJ1-1, with TRBD1 matching 8 bases. CDR3 length: 13 residues. Unmatched junction bases numbered 6, after V lost 6 bases and J lost 3 bases. CDR1 and CDR2 from the germline V gene are SQVTM and ANQGSEA. CDR3 sequence: CSVETGEDTEAFF. The CDR3, as DNA: TGCAGCGTCGAGACAGGGGAGGACACTGAAGCTTTCTTT.

The rearrangement uses TRBV20-1 and TRBJ2-7; D not resolved. Germline assignment: CDR1 DFQATT and CDR2 SNEGSKA (reference sequence). The CDR3 spans 13 residues. Written as DNA, the CDR3 is TGCAGCCTTCAACCCGATGTTACCTACGAGCAGTACTTC. This gives the protein CSLQPDVTYEQYF.